Listed below are T cell receptor beta chains from one sample, sequenced in a study of cytomegalovirus exposure and HLA in healthy donors. Only in-frame clones appear in the TCRdb table, and some are missing; sequencing was by immunoSEQ multiplex PCR. This table has 75,000 to 100,000 clones, more than 60% appearing once. The source material was PBMCs. The receptors originated from a man in his fifties or sixties in good health and CMV-seropositive. Each CDR3 is given without its conserved first and last residue. The order of the fields is V gene, CDR3 length, J gene, CDR3 protein.

TRBV5-1,13,TRBJ1-2,ASSLEGVLGYGYT
TRBV6-5,13,TRBJ1-4,ASSSVSTGNEKLF
TRBV5-1,12,TRBJ2-1,ASRLAGSPNEQF
TRBV5-1,12,TRBJ2-3,ASSTRTDTDTQY
TRBV25-1,14,TRBJ2-2,ASSEMSQGLTGELF
TRBV5-8,13,.,ASSPGGADSYEQY
TRBV30,12,TRBJ1-1,AWSDRGRNTEAF
TRBV4-2,14,TRBJ1-4,ASSQETGGGDEKLF
TRBV6-6,12,TRBJ2-1,ASSYSPFINEQF
TRBV5-1,14,TRBJ2-2,ASSLIRTVDTGELF
TRBV11-3,13,TRBJ2-1,ASSFGQGAYNEQF
TRBV5-1,14,TRBJ2-3,ASSFGGRTSTDTQY
TRBV2,11,TRBJ1-1,ASATGRDTEAF
TRBV7-2,9,TRBJ1-2,ASLGGDGYT